These 14 T cell receptor beta chains were all obtained from the same sample, sequenced in a study of blood T cell repertoires in COVID-19. The table came from immunoSEQ multiplex PCR; TCRdb's copy has only in-frame clones and leaves some out. The sample includes 180,000 or so clones, roughly 88% of them seen just once. Sequencing used peripheral blood. The receptors were gathered from a man in his 60s who had recovered from COVID-19.

The CDR3 loop is CASSQERAPLQNDEAFF. The CDR3 nucleotides read TGTGCCAGCAGCCAAGAGCGGGCCCCTCTCCAAAACGATGAAGCTTTCTTT. The chain is built from TRBV4-2 and TRBJ1-1; no clear D gene. Per the germline V gene, CDR1 is LGHNA and CDR2 is YNFKEQ. The CDR3 covers 17 residues. Trimming removed 0 bases at V and 7 bases at J, with 21 bases between.

The rearrangement joins TRBV5-1 to TRBJ2-2, with 10 bases matching TRBD1. J lost 5 bases, V lost 7 bases, and 2 bases had no gene match. The germline V gene encodes CDR1 SGHRS and CDR2 YFSETQ. The CDR3 is 13 residues long. CDR3 sequence reads: CASGTGDTGELFF. The CDR3 DNA is TGCGCCAGCGGGACAGGGGATACCGGGGAGCTGTTTTTT.

The chain joins TRBV23-1 to TRBJ2-2; D gene uncertain. TRBV23-1 is an ORF for which the function is uncertain. Between the trimmed V and J ends, which lost 2 bases and 6 bases, there was a span of 16 bases. The CDR3 sequence is 16 residues long. The CDR3 loop is CASSQRGQSRPGELFF. Written as DNA, the CDR3 is TGCGCCAGCAGTCAAAGAGGTCAATCGAGGCCCGGGGAGCTGTTTTTT.

The V and J genes are TRBV3-1 (or the pseudogene TRBV3-2) and TRBJ1-2; possibly TRBD1 for D (6 bases). The germline CDR1 and CDR2 sequences are LGHDT and YNNKEL (reference sequence). The CDR3 is 13 residues long. The V end was cut by 4 bases, the J end by 4 bases, with 10 bases between. DNA for the CDR3: TGTGCCAGCAGCCGCAGGGGTAGCTATGGCTACACCTTC. This codes for CASSRRGSYGYTF.

This clone was counted between two and nine times. The J gene is TRBJ1-5, the V gene TRBV9, with D perhaps matching TRBD1 (6 bases). Germline values: CDR1 SGDLS, CDR2 YYNGEE. V was clipped by 5 bases and J by 1 base, with 10 bases between them. This CDR3 comprises 14 residues. The DNA of the CDR3 is TGTGCCAGCAGTACAGGGTTCAGCAATCAGCCCCAGCATTTT. It translates to CASSTGFSNQPQHF.

The chain carries TRBV6-5 and TRBJ1-5; the D gene is possibly TRBD1 (5 bases). Trimming shortened V by 5 bases and J by 15 bases, and 14 bases separated the two germline ends. The CDR3 is 11 residues long. Germline V gene data show CDR1 as MNHEY and CDR2 as SVGAGI. The CDR3, as DNA: TGTGCCAGCAGTACAGGAGCTGCGTGGCATTTT. Protein product: CASSTGAAWHF.

This clone was picked up a small number of times. The chain has TRBV7-6 and TRBJ2-1; TRBD1 aligns across 8 bases. The CDR3 covers 17 residues. Germline CDR1 SGHVS, CDR2 FNYEAQ. V shed 5 bases and J 8 bases; nucleotides not matched to a gene: 17. The CDR3 DNA reads as TGTGCCAGCAGCCCTAGGGCGTCCCGGGACAGGAACCATGAGCAGTTCTTC. It codes for CASSPRASRDRNHEQFF.

The chain is built from TRBV6-4 and TRBJ1-1, with D tentatively TRBD1 (5 bases). This CDR3 spans 13 amino acids. Between the trimmed V and J ends, which lost 3 bases and 6 bases, there was a span of 11 bases. Germline values: CDR1 MRHNA, CDR2 SNTAGT. The CDR3 loop is CASSDQGGAEAFF. DNA for the CDR3: TGTGCCAGCAGTGATCAGGGTGGCGCTGAAGCTTTCTTT.

The CDR3 sequence: CASSWGDRGRVETQYF. The CDR3 DNA sequence: TGTGCCAGCAGCTGGGGGGACAGGGGGCGCGTGGAGACCCAGTACTTC. This sequence joins TRBV5-4 and TRBJ2-5; the match to TRBD1 covers 12 bases. V was clipped by 3 bases and J by 5 bases; unmatched bases: 8. CDR1 and CDR2 (germline): SGHNT, YYREEE (reference sequence). The CDR3 extends over 16 amino acids.

This chain links TRBV7-9 with TRBJ1-1; 8 bases are a match to TRBD1. The CDR3 sequence is 15 residues long. Germline-derived CDR1 and CDR2 are SEHNR and FQNEAQ (reference sequence). V shed 3 bases, J shed 4 bases, and the junction held 7 bases outside the gene matches. In DNA, the CDR3 is TGTGCCAGCAGCTTGGGAACAGGGGGGATCACTGAAGCTTTCTTT. Amino acids: CASSLGTGGITEAFF.

The rearrangement uses TRBV27 and TRBJ1-1; TRBD1 is a possible D gene (5 bases). CDR1 MNHEY and CDR2 SMNVEV come from the germline V gene (reference sequence). The ends were cut back, 3 bases at V and 2 bases at J, with 16 bases in the middle. This CDR3 region has 16 residues. CDR3 DNA: TGTGCCAGCAGTTTTTTAGGGGCTACCTTCAACACTGAAGCTTTCTTT. Protein: CASSFLGATFNTEAFF.

This sequence joins TRBV19 and TRBJ2-2; 8 positions match TRBD2. This CDR3 contains 15 residues. With V trimmed by 5 bases and J by 9 bases, 11 bases remained unmatched. CDR1 and CDR2 from the germline V gene are LNHDA and SQIVND (reference sequence). CDR3 region: CASSSLAGRGWELFF. The CDR3 DNA reads TGTGCCAGTAGTTCGCTAGCGGGCCGAGGGTGGGAGCTGTTTTTT.

The rearrangement uses TRBV12-3 or TRBV12-4 and TRBJ1-2; a weak D match, TRBD1 (5 bases). The V end lost 6 bases, the J end lost 5 bases, and 10 bases lay between the germline ends. The CDR3 sequence is 12 residues long. The CDR3 DNA follows: TGTGCCAGCAGCGCGACAGATTATGGCTACACCTTC. Protein sequence: CASSATDYGYTF.

The table lists this clone with many counts. This chain joins TRBV9 and TRBJ2-1; 12 nucleotides agree with TRBD2. Germline-derived CDR1 and CDR2 are SGDLS and YYNGEE. J gave up 6 bases and V 3 bases, and 7 bases lay outside the gene matches. There are 16 residues in the CDR3. The CDR3 region has the DNA TGTGCCAGCAGCGACCGGACTAGCGGGGTCCGCAATGAGCAGTTCTTC. Amino acids: CASSDRTSGVRNEQFF.